This TCR beta chain was found in a study of T cells in Graves' hyperthyroidism and ophthalmopathy. Amplified TCR beta CDR3 regions came from RNA transcripts. The TCR CDR3 first-round RT-PCR relied on the HTBI primer set. MiXCR was run by TCRdb on the multiplex PCR reads, yielding one entry per CDR3 protein. The sample shows around 380,000 distinct CDR3 sequences, roughly 14% of them seen only once. This clonotype was counted only a few times. Trimming took 5 bases from V and 2 from J, leaving 14 bases between them. This CDR3 contains 15 residues. CDR1 is MGHDK and CDR2 is SYGVNS in the germline V gene.

The TCR comes from a man aged 30 to 39 with Graves' hyperthyroidism that later progressed to Graves' ophthalmopathy. The source material was blood. This chain uses TRBV25-1 with TRBJ2-3; TRBD1 is a possible D gene (6 bases). The CDR3 reads CASSLQGLYTDTQYF. The CDR3 nucleotides read TGTGCCAGCAGTTTACAGGGTCTTTACACAGATACGCAGTATTTT.